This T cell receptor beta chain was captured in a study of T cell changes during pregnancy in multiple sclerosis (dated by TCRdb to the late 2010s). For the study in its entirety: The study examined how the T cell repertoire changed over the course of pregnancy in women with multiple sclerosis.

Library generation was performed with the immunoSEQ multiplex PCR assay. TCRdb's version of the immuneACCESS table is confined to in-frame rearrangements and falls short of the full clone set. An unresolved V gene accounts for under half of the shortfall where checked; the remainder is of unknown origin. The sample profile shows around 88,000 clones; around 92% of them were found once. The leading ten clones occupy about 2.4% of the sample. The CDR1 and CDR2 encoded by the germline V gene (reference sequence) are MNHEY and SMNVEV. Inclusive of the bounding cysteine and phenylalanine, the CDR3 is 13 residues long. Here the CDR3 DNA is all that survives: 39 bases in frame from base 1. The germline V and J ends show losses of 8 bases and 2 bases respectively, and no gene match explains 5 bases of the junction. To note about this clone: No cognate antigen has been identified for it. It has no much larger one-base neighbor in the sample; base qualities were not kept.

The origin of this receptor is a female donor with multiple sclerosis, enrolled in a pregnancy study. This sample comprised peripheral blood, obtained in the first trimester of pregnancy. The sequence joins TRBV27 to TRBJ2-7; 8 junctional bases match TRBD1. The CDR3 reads CASSRQGTYEQYF. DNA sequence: TGTGCCAGCTCTCGACAGGGGACCTACGAGCAGTACTTC.